The 20 T cell receptor beta chains reported below all come from one sample, sequenced in a study of Graves' ophthalmopathy and Graves' hyperthyroidism. Scientists amplified the TCR beta CDR3 regions from RNA transcripts. Amplification began with first-round RT-PCR using HTBI primers, then second-round multiplex PCR was performed. TCRdb analysed the multiplex PCR reads with MiXCR anew, one entry per CDR3 protein. The table shows a few hundred thousand distinct CDR3 sequences, with about 15% occurring only once. Sequenced sample: peripheral blood. The receptors originated from an adult woman with stable Graves' hyperthyroidism.

This clonotype was counted ten times or more. V gene TRBV18 combines with J gene TRBJ2-7; D ambiguous. The CDR3 length is 12 residues. The germline CDR1 and CDR2 sequences are KGHSH and LQKENI. Trimming pared 3 bases from V and 6 bases from J, leaving 9 bases between. The CDR3 DNA reads TGTGCCAGCTCACCCAGTCCAGGCGAGCAGTACTTC. Residues: CASSPSPGEQYF.

At least ten counts were recorded for this clonotype. The chain has TRBV20-1 and TRBJ1-5; 7 nucleotides line up with TRBD1. Germline V gene lookup returns CDR1 DFQATT and CDR2 SNEGSKA (reference sequence). V dropped 4 bases and J dropped 5; count of bases not matched to a gene: 5. This CDR3 contains 13 residues. The CDR3 reads CSAKVTGDQPQHF. CDR3 bases: TGCAGTGCTAAGGTTACAGGGGATCAGCCCCAGCATTTT.

This clonotype was seen many times. The V and J genes are TRBV30 and TRBJ2-1; D gene unclear. Germline V CDR1 and CDR2: GTSNPN, SVGIG (reference sequence). V was cut by 0 bases and J by 5 bases, with 8 bases left in between. The CDR3 has 13 amino acids. In DNA, the CDR3 is TGTGCCTGGAGTGTAGGTAGAAACAATGAGCAGTTCTTC. Amino acids: CAWSVGRNNEQFF.

This clonotype was seen a handful of times. The chain has TRBV19 and TRBJ2-2; the D is unclear. There are 15 residues in the CDR3. Germline assignment: CDR1 LNHDA and CDR2 SQIVND (reference sequence). V was trimmed by 3 bases and J by 0 bases, leaving 8 bases between them. The CDR3 bases are TGTGCCAGTAGTATGTATCATGCGAACACCGGGGAGCTGTTTTTT. This sequence encodes CASSMYHANTGELFF.

In its sample, this clonotype was seen a few times. The rearrangement joins TRBV5-1 to TRBJ2-2; 9 bases match TRBD2. Germline V CDR1 and CDR2: SGHRS, YFSETQ. V shed 6 bases and J 4 bases; nucleotides not matched to a gene: 10. The CDR3 is 16 amino acids. The chain's CDR3 is CASTFDSGRFTGELFF. The CDR3 DNA reads as TGCGCCAGCACATTCGATAGCGGGAGATTCACCGGGGAGCTGTTTTTT.

This clonotype was seen ten or more times. J is TRBJ1-5 and V is TRBV12-3 or TRBV12-4; 8 positions agree with TRBD1. Germline trimming cut 2 bases from V and 0 bases from J; bases unmatched to any gene: 9. There are 18 residues in the CDR3. In DNA form, the CDR3 reads TGTGCCAGCAGTTTAAGAAGTAGGGACAGGTATAGCAATCAGCCCCAGCATTTT. Amino acid sequence: CASSLRSRDRYSNQPQHF.

The J gene is TRBJ1-1, the V gene TRBV5-1, with D perhaps TRBD1 (6 bases). The CDR3 totals 14 residues. Germline-derived CDR1 and CDR2 are SGHRS and YFSETQ. V lost 6 bases, J lost 1 base, and 13 bases lay in between. The CDR3 DNA sequence: TGCGCCAGCACGTGGGGGGCGGGGAACACTGAAGCTTTCTTT. Translation gives CASTWGAGNTEAFF.

Turning to this clonotype: A much larger clone differs by one base, so this may be a read error. The rearrangement links TRBV7-6 to TRBJ2-2, with a weak D call TRBD1 (6 bases). The CDR3 consists of 18 residues. Trimming pared 0 bases from V and 7 bases from J, leaving 21 bases between. CDR1 is SGHVS, CDR2 FNYEAQ, per germline. The CDR3: CASSLAEQGSPDIGELFF. CDR3 nucleotides: TGTGCCAGCAGCTTAGCGGAGCAGGGGAGTCCCGACATCGGGGAGCTGTTTTTT. Filled out from reference TRBV7-6 and TRBJ2-2, the complete variable domain reads GAGVSQSPRYKVTKRGQDVALRCDPISGHVSLYWYRQALGQGPEFLTYFNYEAQQDKSGLPNDRFSAERPEGSISTLTIQRTEQRDSAMYRCASSLAEQGSPDIGELFFGEGSRLTVL.

This clonotype was seen ten or more times. V is TRBV29-1 and J is TRBJ2-5, with D perhaps matching TRBD2 (7 bases). Trimming took 4 bases from V and 4 from J, leaving 19 bases between them. CDR1 and CDR2 (germline): SQVTM, ANQGSEA. This CDR3 spans 15 amino acids. CDR3 loop: CSVGGRGSLTETQYF. CDR3 DNA sequence: TGCAGCGTTGGGGGGCGGGGGTCCTTAACAGAGACCCAGTACTTC.

There are a few counts of this clonotype. The chain uses TRBV5-1 and TRBJ2-5; 7 bases match TRBD1. The CDR3 covers 18 residues. V was clipped by 4 bases and J by 2 bases; unmatched bases: 17. Looked up from germline, CDR1 is SGHRS and CDR2 is YFSETQ. CDR3 sequence (DNA): TGCGCCAGCAGCGACATTAGCTGGGACAGACTGGAGCAAGAGACCCAGTACTTC. Translation gives CASSDISWDRLEQETQYF.

Notes on this clonotype: One end of the junction does not line up with germline, which may come from a read error. CDR3 amino acids: CASSRQETKYF. In DNA, the CDR3 is TGTGCCAGCAGCCGGCAAGAGACCAAGTACTTC. This sequence joins TRBV5-6 and TRBJ2-5, with no clear D. CDR1 SGHDT and CDR2 YYEEEE come from the germline V gene. The CDR3 consists of 11 residues.

The chain combines TRBV20-1 with TRBJ1-1, with D uncertain. The CDR3 is 13 amino acids. Deletions cut 6 bases from V and 2 bases from J, with 13 bases between. The germline CDR1 and CDR2 sequences are DFQATT and SNEGSKA (reference sequence). The CDR3 nucleotides are TGCAGTGCCCATAAGCGGGGTAACACTGAAGCTTTCTTT. Amino acids: CSAHKRGNTEAFF.

This clonotype was counted many times. The chain is built from TRBV27 and TRBJ2-2, with a tentative D call TRBD2 (5 bases). The CDR3 spans 15 residues. Germline-derived CDR1 and CDR2 are MNHEY and SMNVEV (reference sequence). V lost 2 bases to trimming and J lost 7 bases, with 14 bases between them. The CDR3 DNA sequence: TGTGCCAGCAGTTTAGGGTCCAGCGCGGGCGGGGAGCTGTTTTTT. Its translation: CASSLGSSAGGELFF.

The chain links TRBV12-5 to TRBJ1-1, with D uncertain. CDR1 and CDR2 (germline): LGHNT, FRNRAP. The CDR3 extends over 13 amino acids. The V and J ends lost 3 bases and 1 base respectively, with 6 bases between them. This CDR3 is CASGLAQNTEAFF. Here the CDR3 DNA reads TGTGCTAGTGGTTTAGCACAGAACACTGAAGCTTTCTTT.

This clonotype was found many times. The rearrangement joins TRBV6-5 to TRBJ1-1; 8 nucleotides agree with TRBD1. Trimming took 3 bases from V and 3 from J; bases not matched to a gene: 9. CDR1 MNHEY and CDR2 SVGAGI come from the germline V gene. This CDR3 is 16 amino acids long. The CDR3 loop reads CASSYSLTGVDTEAFF. The CDR3 DNA sequence: TGTGCCAGCAGTTATTCCCTGACAGGGGTGGACACTGAAGCTTTCTTT.

The sample holds many counts of this clonotype. This chain joins TRBV6-2 or TRBV6-3 and TRBJ1-1, with D perhaps TRBD1 (6 bases). CDR1 and CDR2 (germline): MNHEY, SVGEGT. The CDR3 sequence is 14 residues long. V was trimmed by 4 bases and J by 6 bases, leaving 15 bases between them. The CDR3 DNA reads as TGTGCCAGCAGTTCCTACAGGGAGGTTGCTGAAGCTTTCTTT. Translated: CASSSYREVAEAFF.

This clonotype was counted a few times. The chain recombines TRBV5-1 with TRBJ2-7; D uncertain. The CDR3 extends over 16 amino acids. The germline V gene has CDR1 SGHRS and CDR2 YFSETQ. V lost 0 bases to trimming and J lost 3 bases, with 16 bases between them. CDR3 DNA: TGCGCCAGCAGCTTGGTCGGGTTCCCCGAAAACTACGAGCAGTACTTC. Amino acids: CASSLVGFPENYEQYF.

This clonotype was picked up one time. A much larger clonotype is one base distant, so this may be a read error. The gene calls are TRBV10-2 and TRBJ2-7; D possibly corresponds to TRBD2 (6 bases). The CDR3 runs 13 residues. Per germline, CDR1 WSHSY and CDR2 SAAADI. The CDR3 region has the DNA TGCGCCAGCAGTGAGAACCGGGGGAACGATCAGTACTTC. Protein product: CASSENRGNDQYF.

The V gene is TRBV5-1, the J gene TRBJ2-5, with a possible D match to TRBD1 (5 bases). From germline, CDR1 is SGHRS and CDR2 YFSETQ. The ends were cut back, 0 bases at V and 0 bases at J, with 15 bases in the middle. The length of the CDR3 is 17 residues. CDR3 bases: TGCGCCAGCAGCTTGGCACAATCATGGGGCTACCAAGAGACCCAGTACTTC. Translating it yields CASSLAQSWGYQETQYF.

The sample holds many counts of this clonotype. Being one base from a much bigger clone, this may be a read error. The chain uses TRBV6-1 and TRBJ1-6, with D possibly TRBD1 on 5 matching bases. This CDR3 is 13 amino acids long. Germline V gives CDR1 MNHNS, CDR2 SASEGT. The CDR3 protein is CASSERGTSHLHF. Here the CDR3 DNA reads TGTGCCAGCAGTGAAAGAGGGACTTCACACCTCCACTTT.